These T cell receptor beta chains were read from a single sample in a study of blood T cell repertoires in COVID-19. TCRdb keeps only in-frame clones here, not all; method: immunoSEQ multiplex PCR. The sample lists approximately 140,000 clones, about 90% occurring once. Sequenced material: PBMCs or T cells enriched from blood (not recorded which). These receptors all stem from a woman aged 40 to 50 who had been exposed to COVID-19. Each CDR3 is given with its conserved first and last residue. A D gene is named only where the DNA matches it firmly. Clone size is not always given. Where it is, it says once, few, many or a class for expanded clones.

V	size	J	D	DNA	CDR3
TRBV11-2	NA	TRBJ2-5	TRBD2	TGTGCCAGCAATCCGGGACTAGCGGCGGGGGAGACCCAGTACTTC	CASNPGLAAGETQYF
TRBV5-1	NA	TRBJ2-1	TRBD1	TGCGCCAGCAGCTTGGGGGGACAGGGGCGAAGCTCCTACAATGAGCAGTTCTTC	CASSLGGQGRSSYNEQFF
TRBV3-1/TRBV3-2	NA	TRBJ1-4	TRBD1	TGTGCCAGCAGCCAAGAAGGCAGAGAGACAGGGGAAGGAGCAACTAATGAAAAACTGTTTTTT	CASSQEGRETGEGATNEKLFF
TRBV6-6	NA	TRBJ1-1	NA	TGTGCCAGCAGTTCTGACAGGAGGTTAGTGAACACTGAAGCTTTCTTT	CASSSDRRLVNTEAFF
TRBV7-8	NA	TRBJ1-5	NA	TGTGCCAGCAGCACGGTGCGGGCCCAGGATCAGCCCCAGCATTTT	CASSTVRAQDQPQHF
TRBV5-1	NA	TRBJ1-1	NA	TGCGCCAGCAGCAACCAGGGTGGGAACACTGAAGCTTTCTTT	CASSNQGGNTEAFF
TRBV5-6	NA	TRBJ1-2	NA	TGTGCCAGCGGCACCCAAGTATCCTCTAACTATGGCTACACCTTC	CASGTQVSSNYGYTF
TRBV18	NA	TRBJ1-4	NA	TGTGCCAGCTCACCCGGGAACCTTAATGAAAAACTGTTTTTT	CASSPGNLNEKLFF
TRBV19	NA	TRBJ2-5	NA	TGTGCCAGTAGTATAGGCTACAACAGGGAAGAGACCCAGTACTTC	CASSIGYNREETQYF
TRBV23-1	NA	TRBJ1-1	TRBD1	TGCGCCAGCAGTCAATGGGTCGGGACAGGGCGGTTTACCACTGAAGCTTTCTTT	CASSQWVGTGRFTTEAFF
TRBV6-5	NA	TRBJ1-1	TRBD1	TGTGCCAGCAGGGGTGGGACAGGGATCAACACTGAAGCTTTCTTT	CASRGGTGINTEAFF
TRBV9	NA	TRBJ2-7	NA	TGTGCCAGCAGCGTAGTCCCGGGCTACGAGCAGTACTTC	CASSVVPGYEQYF
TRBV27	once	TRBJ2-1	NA	TGTGCCAGCAGTTTTTTGCGAGAGCAGTTCTTC	CASSFLREQFF
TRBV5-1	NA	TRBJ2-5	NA	TGCGCCAGCAGCTTGGGGCAAAACCAAGAGACCCAGTACTTC	CASSLGQNQETQYF
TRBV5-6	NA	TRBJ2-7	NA	TGTGCCAGCACCCCCCCTGTCGAGACAAGCATTTCCTACGAGCAGTACTTC	CASTPPVETSISYEQYF
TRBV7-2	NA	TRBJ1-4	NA	TGTGCCAGCAGCCCTATATCAAACGAGGACGGGAGGGAAAAACTGTTTTTT	CASSPISNEDGREKLFF
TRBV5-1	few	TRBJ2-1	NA	TGCGCCAGCAGCTTCGCGACTCGTTCCAGCCCCTACAATGAGCAGTTCTTC	CASSFATRSSPYNEQFF
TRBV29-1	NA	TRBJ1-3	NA	TGCAGCGTTGAGGGGGGTAGAGCTGGAAACACCATATATTTT	CSVEGGRAGNTIYF
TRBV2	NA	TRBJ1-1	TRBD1	TGTGCCAGCAGTGGCCCCAGACAGGGGGCCCCCATGAACACTGAAGCTTTCTTT	CASSGPRQGAPMNTEAFF
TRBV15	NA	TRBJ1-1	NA	TGTGCCACCAGCAGAGAACTAATGTTGAACACTGAAGCTTTCTTT	CATSRELMLNTEAFF
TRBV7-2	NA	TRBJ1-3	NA	TGTGCCAGCAGCAAAAAACAGTCGTACTCTGGAAACACCATATATTTT	CASSKKQSYSGNTIYF
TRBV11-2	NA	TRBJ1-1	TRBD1	TGTGCCAGCAGCTTAGGACAGGGGGCGTGGAACACTGAAGCTTTCTTT	CASSLGQGAWNTEAFF
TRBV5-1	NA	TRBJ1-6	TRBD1	TGCGCCAGCAGAACGGGACAGGGGGGAAATTCACCCCTCCACTTT	CASRTGQGGNSPLHF
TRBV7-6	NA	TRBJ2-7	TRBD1	TGTGCCAGCAGCGAGGGACAGGGTTTCTCCTACGAGCAGTACTTC	CASSEGQGFSYEQYF
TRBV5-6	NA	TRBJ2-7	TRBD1	TGTGCCAGCAGACGGACAGGGAGGAACGAGCAGTACTTC	CASRRTGRNEQYF
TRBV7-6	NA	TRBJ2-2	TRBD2	TGTGCCAGCAGCTTAATGTACGGGGGGACCGCCGGGGAGCTGTTTTTT	CASSLMYGGTAGELFF
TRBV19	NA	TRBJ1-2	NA	TGTGCCAGTAGTATACAGGGGTTCGGGTATGGGGGCTACACCTTC	CASSIQGFGYGGYTF
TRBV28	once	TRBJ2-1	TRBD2	TGTGCCAGCAGTTCTCTGCTAGCGGGTTACAATGAGCAGTTCTTC	CASSSLLAGYNEQFF
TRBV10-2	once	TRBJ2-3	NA	TGCGCCAGCAGTGAACGGTCCCCAGATACGCAGTATTTT	CASSERSPDTQYF
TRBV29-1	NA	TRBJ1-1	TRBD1	TGCAGCGTTAGGACAGGGGAAGCTTTCTTT	CSVRTGEAFF
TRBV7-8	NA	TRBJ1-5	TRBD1	TGTGCCAGCAGCTTAGCTTTCACAGGGGGAGGGCAGCCCCAGCATTTT	CASSLAFTGGGQPQHF
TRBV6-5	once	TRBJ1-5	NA	TGTGCCAGCAGCCCCTGGGCTTATAGCAATCAGCCCCAGCATTTT	CASSPWAYSNQPQHF